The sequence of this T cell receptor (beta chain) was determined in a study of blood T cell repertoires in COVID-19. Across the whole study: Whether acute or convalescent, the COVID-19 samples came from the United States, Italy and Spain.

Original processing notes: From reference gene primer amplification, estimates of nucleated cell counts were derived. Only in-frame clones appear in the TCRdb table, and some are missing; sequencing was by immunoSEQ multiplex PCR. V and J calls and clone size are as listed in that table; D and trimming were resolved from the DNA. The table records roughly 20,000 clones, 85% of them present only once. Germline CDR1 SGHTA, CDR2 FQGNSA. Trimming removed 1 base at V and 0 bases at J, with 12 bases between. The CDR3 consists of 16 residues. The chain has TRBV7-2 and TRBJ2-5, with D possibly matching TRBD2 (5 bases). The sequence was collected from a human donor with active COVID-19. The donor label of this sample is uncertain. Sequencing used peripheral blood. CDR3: CASSLGRGEHQETQYF. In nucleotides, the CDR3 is TGTGCCAGCAGCTTAGGCCGGGGTGAGCACCAAGAGACCCAGTACTTC.